This entry lists 13 T cell receptor beta chains sequenced from one sample in a study of control samples from healthy donors and cancer patients. TCRdb keeps only in-frame clones here, not all; method: immunoSEQ multiplex PCR. Counted here are about 170,000 clones, 85% to 90% occurring once; the ten biggest clones make up more than 10%. What was sequenced was blood. Receptor source: a man aged 30 to 39 in good health.

The rearrangement joins TRBV6-6 to TRBJ2-7; 7 nucleotides match TRBD2. Germline-derived CDR1 and CDR2 are MNHNY and SVGAGI (reference sequence). This CDR3 comprises 14 residues. Losses at the gene ends were 2 bases for V and 6 bases for J; bases not matched to a gene: 7. In DNA, the CDR3 is TGTGCCAGCAGTTACCCGGGGGGTGGGCGCGAGCAGTACTTC. Protein sequence: CASSYPGGGREQYF.

This chain joins TRBV10-3 and TRBJ1-2, with D perhaps TRBD1 (6 bases). V dropped 6 bases and J dropped 3 bases, with 17 bases sitting between them. The CDR3 loop spans 15 amino acids. Germline CDR1 ENHRY, CDR2 SYGVKD. The CDR3 region is CAISVGGGGHYGYTF. The CDR3 nucleotides read TGTGCCATCAGCGTCGGCGGCGGGGGGCACTATGGCTACACCTTC.

V usage is TRBV7-6 and J usage is TRBJ2-5, with D perhaps assigned TRBD1 or TRBD2 (5 bases each). The CDR3 is 17 amino acids. The germline V gene has CDR1 SGHVS and CDR2 FNYEAQ. The V and J ends lost 4 bases and 5 bases respectively, with 23 bases between them. CDR3 loop: CASSSPKGTGPHETQYF. Written as DNA, the CDR3 is TGTGCCAGCAGCTCACCGAAGGGGACGGGACCCCACGAGACCCAGTACTTC.

This clone was picked up one time. The chain links TRBV5-1 to TRBJ2-1; 7 bases match TRBD1. The germline gives CDR1 SGHRS, CDR2 YFSETQ. The CDR3 runs to 15 residues. The ends lost 3 bases at V and 5 bases at J; junction bases unmatched: 8. CDR3 sequence: CASSSRQGVNNEQFF. CDR3 DNA sequence: TGCGCCAGCAGCTCCCGACAGGGCGTTAACAATGAGCAGTTCTTC. Filled out from reference TRBV5-1 and TRBJ2-1, the complete variable domain reads KAGVTQTPRYLIKTRGQQVTLSCSPISGHRSVSWYQQTPGQGLQFLFEYFSETQRNKGNFPGRFSGRQFSNSRSEMNVSTLELGDSALYLCASSSRQGVNNEQFFGPGTRLTVL.

The CDR3 sequence: CASSPDRMGSPLHF. CDR3 in DNA: TGTGCCAGCAGCCCTGACAGAATGGGATCACCCCTCCACTTT. The chain recombines TRBV7-9 with TRBJ1-6, with a tentative D call TRBD1 (5 bases). CDR3 length: 14 amino acids. The V and J ends lost 5 bases and 10 bases respectively, with 15 bases between them. Germline V gene lookup returns CDR1 SEHNR and CDR2 FQNEAQ (reference sequence).

This clone occurred once. The chain joins TRBV18 to TRBJ2-3, with 9 nucleotides matching TRBD2. Looked up from germline, CDR1 is KGHSH and CDR2 is LQKENI. V lost 3 bases and J lost 5; bases outside the gene matches: 9. The CDR3 consists of 16 residues. The CDR3 sequence: CASSPPLRGGQDTQYF. The CDR3 DNA reads TGTGCCAGCTCACCTCCTTTGCGGGGGGGCCAAGATACGCAGTATTTT. The full variable domain, its missing parts supplied by reference TRBV18 and TRBJ2-3, is NAGVMQNPRHLVRRRGQEARLRCSPMKGHSHVYWYRQLPEEGLKFMVYLQKENIIDESGMPKERFSAEFPKEGPSILRIQQVVRGDSAAYFCASSPPLRGGQDTQYFGPGTRLTVL.

J is TRBJ2-1 and V is TRBV7-9; no firm D call. Per the germline V gene, CDR1 is SEHNR and CDR2 is FQNEAQ (reference sequence). The CDR3 totals 12 residues. V lost 7 bases to trimming and J lost 7 bases, with 11 bases between them. The CDR3 DNA follows: TGTGCCAGCACCTACCTAGGGAATGAGCAGTTCTTC. It translates to CASTYLGNEQFF.

CDR3 DNA sequence: TGCGCCAGCAGCTCGACAGTTACTGGAAACACCATATATTTT. This encodes CASSSTVTGNTIYF. The chain has TRBV5-1 and TRBJ1-3; D may be TRBD1 (5 bases). In germline, CDR1 is SGHRS, CDR2 YFSETQ. With 3 bases removed from V and 2 bases from J, the gap between germline ends came to 9 bases. The CDR3 runs to 14 residues.

The chain recombines TRBV2 with TRBJ1-5, with D hard to call. The germline V and J ends were trimmed by 4 bases and 4 bases, with 8 bases remaining between them. The germline V gene has CDR1 SNHLY and CDR2 FYNNEI. The CDR3 extends over 13 amino acids. The CDR3 here is CASSVRENQPQHF. CDR3 DNA: TGTGCCAGCAGTGTTCGGGAAAATCAGCCCCAGCATTTT.

This chain uses TRBV7-9 with TRBJ1-5, with D hard to call. The CDR3 is 15 amino acids. The V end lost 1 base, the J end lost 0 bases, and 7 bases lay between the germline ends. Germline-derived CDR1 and CDR2 are SEHNR and FQNEAQ (reference sequence). The CDR3 nucleotides read TGTGCCAGCAGCTTAGTTGGCGTTAGCAATCAGCCCCAGCATTTT. It translates to CASSLVGVSNQPQHF.

CDR3 DNA sequence: TGTGCCAGTAGTTCCGGGACAGGGGAACAGCCCCAGCATTTT. Protein product: CASSSGTGEQPQHF. The V and J genes are TRBV19 and TRBJ1-5; 10 bases match TRBD1. CDR1 is LNHDA and CDR2 is SQIVND in the germline V gene (reference sequence). V shed 5 bases, J shed 7 bases, and the junction held 5 bases outside the gene matches. The CDR3 covers 14 residues.

The chain links TRBV27 to TRBJ2-7; D is undetermined. CDR3 length: 14 amino acids. Looked up from germline, CDR1 is MNHEY and CDR2 is SMNVEV (reference sequence). Trimming pared 5 bases from V and 0 bases from J, leaving 11 bases between. CDR3: CASSPQSLSYEQYF. The CDR3 coding sequence is TGTGCCAGCAGTCCACAGTCTCTCTCCTACGAGCAGTACTTC.

This rearrangement joins TRBV4-1 to TRBJ2-7; TRBD2 matches at 9 bases. J gave up 1 base and V 1 base, and 8 bases lay outside the gene matches. The germline V gene encodes CDR1 MGHRA and CDR2 YSYEKL. CDR3 length: 17 residues. The CDR3 sequence: CASSQVWGSGSSYEQYF. Written as DNA, the CDR3 is TGCGCCAGCAGCCAAGTCTGGGGTAGCGGGAGTTCCTACGAGCAGTACTTC.